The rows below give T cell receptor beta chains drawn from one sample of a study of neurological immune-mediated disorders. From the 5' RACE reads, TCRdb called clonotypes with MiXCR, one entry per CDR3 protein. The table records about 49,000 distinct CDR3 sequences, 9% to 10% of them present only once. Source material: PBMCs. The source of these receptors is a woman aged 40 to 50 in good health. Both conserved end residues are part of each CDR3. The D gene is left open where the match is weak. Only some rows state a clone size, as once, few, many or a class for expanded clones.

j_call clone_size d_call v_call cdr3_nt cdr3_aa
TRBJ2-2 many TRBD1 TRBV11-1 TGTGCCAGCAGATTTCAGGGGGCCGCCGGGGAGCTGTTTTTT CASRFQGAAGELFF
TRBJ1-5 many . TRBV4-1 TGCGCCAGCAGCCAGTCCCCAGGGCTTATCTACAATCAGCCCCAGCATTTT CASSQSPGLIYNQPQHF
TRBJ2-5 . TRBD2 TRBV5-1 TGCGCCAGCAGCTTAGGAGGGACTAGCGTGAGGATGGAGACCCAGTACTTC CASSLGGTSVRMETQYF
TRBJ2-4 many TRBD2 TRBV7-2 TGTGCCAGCAGCCTGTATTCGGCGGGAGGAGACATTCAGTACTTC CASSLYSAGGDIQYF
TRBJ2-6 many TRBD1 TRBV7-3 TGTGCCAGCAGCTTAACGGTTGGAGACAGGGCCTCTGGGGCCAACGTCCTGACTTTC CASSLTVGDRASGANVLTF
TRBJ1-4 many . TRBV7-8 TGTGCCAGCAGCTTAGGAGGCAAAGATGAAAAACTGTTTTTT CASSLGGKDEKLFF
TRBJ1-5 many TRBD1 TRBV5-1 TGCGCCAGCAGCTTTGGCGACAGGGGGACGGATCAGCCCCAGCATTTT CASSFGDRGTDQPQHF
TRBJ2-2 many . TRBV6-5 TGTGCCAGCAGTTGGTTCGCCGCCACCGGGGAGCTGTTTTTT CASSWFAATGELFF
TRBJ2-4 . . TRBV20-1 TGCAGTGCCAAACGGGGCCTCAAAAACATTCAGTACTTC CSAKRGLKNIQYF
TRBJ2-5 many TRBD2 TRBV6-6 TGTGCCAGCAGTTACTTGGGGACTACTGGAGAGTCCCAGTACTTC CASSYLGTTGESQYF
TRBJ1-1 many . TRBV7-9 TGTGCCAGCAGCTCCCAAGGGACATCGAACACTGAAGCTTTCTTT CASSSQGTSNTEAFF
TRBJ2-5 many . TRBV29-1 TGCAGCGTTTTAGGGGGACAGACCCAGTACTTC CSVLGGQTQYF
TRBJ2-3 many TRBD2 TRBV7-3 TGTGCCAGCAGCCGCGGACTAGCGGGGATAAGCACAGATACGCAGTATTTT CASSRGLAGISTDTQYF
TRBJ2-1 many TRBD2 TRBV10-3 TGTGCCACTAGCGGGAGGGCGAGTGGTGAGCAGTTCTTC CATSGRASGEQFF
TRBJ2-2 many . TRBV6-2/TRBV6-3 TGTGCCAGCAGTTACCCGTATGGGGGCACCGGGGAGCTGTTTTTT CASSYPYGGTGELFF
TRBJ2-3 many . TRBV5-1 TGCGCCAGCAGGGTAACAGATACGCAGTATTTT CASRVTDTQYF
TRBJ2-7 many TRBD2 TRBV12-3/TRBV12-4 TGTGCCAGCAGAGGAGGAGCGGGAGACTACGAGCAGTACTTC CASRGGAGDYEQYF